What follows is one TCR beta chain and its context. Its antigen is currently unknown. The source of the sample is a study of Graves' ophthalmopathy and Graves' hyperthyroidism. Study at large: Untreated patients at initial diagnosis provided peripheral blood. Findings and limits, study-wide: Prediction of ophthalmopathy progression reached around 71% sensitivity and around 75% specificity.

Where ophthalmopathy was absent within 18 months of follow-up, hyperthyroidism was stable. PBMCs stemmed from around 9 ml of fresh peripheral blood. CDR1 and CDR2 from the germline V gene are MNHEY and SVGEGT. Trimming took 2 bases from V and 11 from J; bases not matched to a gene: 14. This CDR3 region has 15 residues. The authors amplified TCR beta CDR3 regions from RNA transcripts. The first-round RT-PCR employed HTBI primers together with the Qiagen OneStep RT-PCR kit. A multiplex PCR was then performed as the second round. In TCRdb, the multiplex PCR reads were re-called with MiXCR into one record per CDR3 protein. The sample has about 400,000 distinct CDR3 sequences; 20% to 25% are singletons.

The sequence was collected from a woman under 30 with stable Graves' hyperthyroidism. Input material: peripheral blood. This chain links TRBV6-2 or TRBV6-3 with TRBJ2-5; TRBD2 matches 7 bases. The CDR3 coding sequence is TGTGCCAGCAGTTACCTCACTGACAGCGGGGAACCGCAGTACTTC. This gives the protein CASSYLTDSGEPQYF.